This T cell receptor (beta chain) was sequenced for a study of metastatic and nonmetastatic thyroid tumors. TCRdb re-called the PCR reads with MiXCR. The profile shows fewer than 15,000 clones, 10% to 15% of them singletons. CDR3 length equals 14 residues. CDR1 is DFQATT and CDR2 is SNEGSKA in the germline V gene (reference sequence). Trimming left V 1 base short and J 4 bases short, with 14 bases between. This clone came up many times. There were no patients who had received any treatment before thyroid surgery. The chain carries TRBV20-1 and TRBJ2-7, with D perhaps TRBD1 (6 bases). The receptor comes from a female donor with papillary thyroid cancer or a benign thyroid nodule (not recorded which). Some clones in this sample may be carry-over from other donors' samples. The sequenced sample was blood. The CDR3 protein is CSARGVTGLYEQYF. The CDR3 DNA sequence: TGCAGTGCTAGAGGGGTGACAGGACTTTACGAGCAGTACTTC.